The 24 T cell receptor beta chains in this list originate from one sample, sequenced in a study of T cell repertoires in cytomegalovirus infection. These receptors lack a known antigen. From the reads, TCRdb called clonotypes with MiXCR, one entry per CDR3 protein. The table records 100,000 to 150,000 distinct CDR3 sequences, about 32% of them present only once. Here the sequenced sample was CD8+ T cells from cultured PBMCs, taken from culture after CMV antigen stimulation. The source is a human donor in good health (CMV status not recorded). Some clones in this sample may be carry-over from other donors' samples.

This rearrangement joins TRBV4-1 to TRBJ2-7, with a weak D call TRBD1 (6 bases). Germline values: CDR1 MGHRA, CDR2 YSYEKL. The CDR3 covers 15 residues. V lost 1 base to trimming and J lost 3 bases, with 13 bases between them. This chain's CDR3 is CASSQVPGESYEQYF. The DNA of the CDR3 is TGCGCCAGCAGCCAAGTGCCAGGGGAGAGCTACGAGCAGTACTTC.

This clonotype has only a few counts. This chain uses TRBV23-1 with TRBJ2-7, with D perhaps matching TRBD2 (6 bases). TRBV23-1 is assigned to the ORF class and has an uncertain function. The CDR3 runs to 12 residues. The ends were cut back, 7 bases at V and 5 bases at J, with 12 bases in the middle. Here the CDR3 reads CASTPGRNEQYF. In DNA, the CDR3 is TGCGCCAGCACCCCTGGGAGGAACGAGCAGTACTTC.

This chain uses TRBV7-9 with TRBJ1-1; 9 nucleotides align to TRBD1. Germline lookup yields CDR1 SEHNR and CDR2 FQNEAQ (reference sequence). Trimming took 2 bases from V and 5 from J; bases not matched to a gene: 9. The CDR3 runs to 16 residues. CDR3 protein: CASSLSTGGPGTEAFF. The CDR3 DNA reads TGTGCCAGCAGCTTAAGCACAGGGGGCCCGGGTACTGAAGCTTTCTTT. Variable domain in full (rest from reference TRBV7-9 and TRBJ1-1): DTGVSQNPRHKITKRGQNVTFRCDPISEHNRLYWYRQTLGQGPEFLTYFQNEAQLEKSRLLSDRFSAERPKGSFSTLEIQRTEQGDSAMYLCASSLSTGGPGTEAFFGQGTRLTVV.

This clonotype was seen a few times. The V gene is TRBV6-2 or TRBV6-3, the J gene TRBJ1-1; 11 positions agree with TRBD1. CDR3 size: 17 residues. After removal of 2 bases from V and 0 bases from J, the junction contained 5 bases not matched to a gene. The germline V gene encodes CDR1 MNHEY and CDR2 SVGEGT. The CDR3 nucleotides are TGTGCCAGCAGTTACGACATGGGACAGGGGGTGAACACTGAAGCTTTCTTT. As protein: CASSYDMGQGVNTEAFF.

J is TRBJ1-5 and V is TRBV20-1; 7 bases map to TRBD1. The CDR3 sequence is 16 residues long. Losses at the gene ends were 3 bases for V and 11 bases for J; bases not matched to a gene: 19. CDR1 is DFQATT and CDR2 is SNEGSKA in the germline V gene (reference sequence). The CDR3 here is CSASPTTGDLVLSQHF. In DNA, the CDR3 is TGCAGTGCTAGCCCGACTACAGGGGACCTCGTCTTGTCCCAGCATTTT.

The rearrangement uses TRBV6-6 and TRBJ2-7; no reliable D call. CDR3 size: 13 residues. Germline CDR1 and CDR2: MNHNY and SVGAGI (reference sequence). The V end was cut by 1 base, the J end by 2 bases, with 6 bases between. The CDR3 DNA is TGTGCCAGCAGTTACTTGAAGGCCTACGAGCAGTACTTC. Protein product: CASSYLKAYEQYF.

There are many counts of this clonotype. The chain links TRBV10-3 to TRBJ1-6, with TRBD1 matching 8 bases. Germline CDR1 reads ENHRY; CDR2 reads SYGVKD. CDR3 size: 15 residues. The ends lost 4 bases at V and 7 bases at J; junction bases unmatched: 6. CDR3 sequence (DNA): TGTGCCATCAGTGGGACAGGGAGCCCCAATTCACCCCTCCACTTT. Residues: CAISGTGSPNSPLHF.

This clonotype was seen ten or more times. The chain recombines TRBV20-1 with TRBJ2-3, with D possibly being TRBD2 (6 bases). Germline V CDR1 and CDR2: DFQATT, SNEGSKA (reference sequence). This CDR3 is 14 amino acids long. V dropped 3 bases and J dropped 1 base, with 11 bases sitting between them. The CDR3 DNA sequence: TGCAGTGCTAGGAGGTGGGAGGGCACAGATACGCAGTATTTT. It yields the protein CSARRWEGTDTQYF.

This clonotype was counted a few times. This sequence joins TRBV4-2 and TRBJ2-7, with 7 bases that match TRBD1. CDR3 length: 15 amino acids. The germline CDR1 and CDR2 sequences are LGHNA and YNFKEQ. The J segment lost 3 bases and the V segment lost 1 base, leaving 6 bases of the junction unmatched. The CDR3 spells CASSQGMGQLYEQYF. The CDR3 nucleotides read TGTGCCAGCAGCCAAGGAATGGGACAGCTCTACGAGCAGTACTTC.

This sequence joins TRBV9 and TRBJ2-5, with D perhaps being TRBD1 or TRBD2 (5 bases each). With 3 bases removed from V and 4 bases from J, the gap between germline ends came to 13 bases. Looked up from germline, CDR1 is SGDLS and CDR2 is YYNGEE. CDR3 size: 14 residues. CDR3 amino acids: CASSEGSDPETQYF. CDR3 coding DNA: TGTGCCAGCAGCGAGGGGAGCGATCCAGAGACCCAGTACTTC.

The table lists this clonotype with a few counts. This sequence joins TRBV7-6 and TRBJ2-5, with TRBD2 as a possible D gene (5 bases). CDR1 and CDR2 (germline): SGHVS, FNYEAQ. This CDR3 has 13 residues. Trimming removed 2 bases at V and 2 bases at J, with 6 bases between. In DNA form, the CDR3 reads TGTGCCAGCAGCTTAAGGACTCAAGAGACCCAGTACTTC. Its translation: CASSLRTQETQYF. Supplemented by reference TRBV7-6 and TRBJ2-5, the full variable domain reads GAGVSQSPRYKVTKRGQDVALRCDPISGHVSLYWYRQALGQGPEFLTYFNYEAQQDKSGLPNDRFSAERPEGSISTLTIQRTEQRDSAMYRCASSLRTQETQYFGPGTRLLVL.

Only a few counts were recorded for this clonotype. V gene TRBV6-6 combines with J gene TRBJ2-6, with 8 bases aligning to TRBD1. V lost 6 bases to trimming and J lost 3 bases; unmatched junction nucleotides: 25. The CDR3 runs 22 residues. CDR1 is MNHNY and CDR2 is SVGAGI in the germline V gene (reference sequence). This CDR3 reads CASRNTLGTQGVHSSGANVLTF. The CDR3 region has the DNA TGTGCCAGCAGAAATACCCTTGGGACACAGGGGGTTCATAGTAGTGGGGCCAACGTCCTGACTTTC.

J is TRBJ1-1 and V is TRBV7-6; perhaps TRBD1 as D (5 bases). The V end was cut by 5 bases, the J end by 10 bases, with 17 bases between. Germline assignment: CDR1 SGHVS and CDR2 FNYEAQ. The CDR3 contains 13 residues. The CDR3 is CASSKAVPTGAFF. CDR3 sequence (DNA): TGTGCCAGCAGCAAGGCAGTCCCAACAGGAGCTTTCTTT.

The chain has TRBV5-1 and TRBJ2-3, with 7 bases fitting TRBD1. Germline CDR1 is SGHRS and CDR2 is YFSETQ. The CDR3 runs 16 residues. V lost 4 bases, J lost 2 bases, and 10 bases stayed unmatched. The CDR3 protein is CASSTTGAQDTDTQYF. The CDR3 region has the DNA TGCGCCAGCAGCACTACAGGGGCGCAGGACACAGATACGCAGTATTTT.

This clonotype has a handful of counts. J is TRBJ2-7 and V is TRBV28; D is ambiguous. Germline CDR1 is MDHEN and CDR2 is SYDVKM. CDR3 length equals 14 residues. With 5 bases removed from V and 5 bases from J, the gap between germline ends came to 16 bases. Here the CDR3 DNA reads TGTGCCAGCAGTACATTCACGGTCGGCCACGAGCAGTACTTC. This sequence encodes CASSTFTVGHEQYF.

This clonotype was counted between two and nine times. The chain's CDR3 is CASSKGSTEAFF. In DNA, the CDR3 is TGTGCCAGTAGCAAAGGGAGCACTGAAGCTTTCTTT. J is TRBJ1-1 and V is TRBV19; D gene unclear. In germline, CDR1 is LNHDA, CDR2 SQIVND (reference sequence). V was trimmed by 6 bases and J by 4 bases, leaving 9 bases between them. The CDR3 is 12 residues long.

The chain is built from TRBV7-6 and TRBJ2-1; D uncertain. This CDR3 spans 16 amino acids. Trimming took off 2 bases at V and 5 bases at J, with 16 bases between the two ends. Germline V lookup: CDR1 SGHVS, CDR2 FNYEAQ. In DNA, the CDR3 is TGTGCCAGCAGCTTATCCTTCGGTTGGAAGGACAATGAGCAGTTCTTC. Amino acid sequence: CASSLSFGWKDNEQFF.

This chain uses TRBV10-3 with TRBJ1-2, with D maybe TRBD1 (6 bases). V dropped 6 bases and J dropped 1 base, with 21 bases sitting between them. CDR1 is ENHRY and CDR2 is SYGVKD in the germline V gene. The CDR3 sequence is 17 residues long. The CDR3 reads CAISRLATGDLNYGYTF. The CDR3 DNA sequence: TGTGCCATCAGCCGACTGGCGACAGGAGATCTTAACTATGGCTACACCTTC.

This chain joins TRBV19 and TRBJ2-1, with D perhaps matching TRBD2 (5 bases). CDR1 is LNHDA and CDR2 is SQIVND in the germline V gene (reference sequence). The V end was cut by 3 bases, the J end by 7 bases, with 19 bases between. The CDR3 consists of 16 residues. The CDR3 coding sequence is TGTGCCAGTAGTATCTCCCGGGGAGTACTAGGTAATGAGCAGTTCTTC. Its translation is CASSISRGVLGNEQFF.

This rearrangement joins TRBV2 to TRBJ1-2, with D hard to call. Germline-derived CDR1 and CDR2 are SNHLY and FYNNEI. Trimming removed 6 bases at V and 0 bases at J, with 17 bases between. CDR3 size: 16 residues. CDR3 in amino acids: CASRPPPEGANYGYTF. CDR3 DNA sequence: TGTGCCAGCAGGCCCCCTCCGGAGGGCGCTAACTATGGCTACACCTTC.

The V and J genes are TRBV20-1 and TRBJ1-2; the D gene is possibly TRBD1 (5 bases). The ends were cut back, 7 bases at V and 2 bases at J, with 14 bases in the middle. Per the germline V gene, CDR1 is DFQATT and CDR2 is SNEGSKA (reference sequence). This CDR3 has 13 residues. The CDR3 spells CSGSTGGNYGYTF. CDR3 DNA: TGCAGTGGCAGTACGGGGGGGAACTATGGCTACACCTTC.

There are a few counts of this clonotype. The V call is TRBV4-1, the J call TRBJ1-5; D is undetermined. V was trimmed by 2 bases and J by 0 bases, leaving 5 bases between them. Per germline, CDR1 MGHRA and CDR2 YSYEKL. This CDR3 is 14 amino acids long. The DNA of the CDR3 is TGCGCCAGCAGCCAACGATATAGCAATCAGCCCCAGCATTTT. Translation: CASSQRYSNQPQHF.

This clonotype came up a few times. This rearrangement joins TRBV7-2 to TRBJ2-1, with 9 bases identical to TRBD2. Germline V gene sequence: CDR1 SGHTA, CDR2 FQGNSA. J gave up 6 bases and V 0 bases, and 3 bases lay outside the gene matches. The CDR3 runs 15 residues. The CDR3 region is CASSLASGGPNEQFF. CDR3 bases: TGTGCCAGCAGCTTAGCTAGCGGGGGACCCAATGAGCAGTTCTTC.

The V call is TRBV6-6, the J call TRBJ1-6; TRBD1 might be the D (5 bases). Germline V gene lookup returns CDR1 MNHNY and CDR2 SVGAGI (reference sequence). This CDR3 has 14 amino acids. Trimming pared 10 bases from V and 6 bases from J, leaving 16 bases between. In nucleotides, the CDR3 is TGTGCCATAACAGGTCCTACGATTAATTCACCCCTCCACTTT. Encoded protein: CAITGPTINSPLHF.